This T cell receptor (beta chain) was observed in a study of cytomegalovirus exposure and HLA in healthy donors. Germline V gene data show CDR1 as LNHDA and CDR2 as SQIVND (reference sequence). The CDR3 is 11 amino acids. V lost 8 bases to trimming and J lost 6 bases, with 10 bases between them. PCR was performed using 60 Vbeta and 13 Jbeta primers. Profiling relied on immunoSEQ multiplex PCR, and the TCRdb table lists in-frame clones only, not all of them. The repertoire holds roughly 160,000 clones, 75% to 90% seen once, with about 9.3% in the top ten. The chain combines TRBV19 with TRBJ1-2; no definite D call. Sequenced: PBMCs. The sequence derives from a man in his late teens or twenties in good health and CMV-seropositive. The CDR3, as DNA: TGTGCCAGTTCGGACTTCCATGGCTACACCTTC. Translating it yields CASSDFHGYTF.